This T cell receptor (beta chain) came from a study of T cells in Graves' hyperthyroidism and ophthalmopathy. The CDR3 covers 13 residues. V was trimmed by 1 base and J by 4 bases, leaving 4 bases between them. The germline V gene has CDR1 SEHNR and CDR2 FQNEAQ (reference sequence). This clonotype was counted at least ten times. From RNA transcripts, TCR beta CDR3 regions were amplified. HTBI primers were employed in a first-round RT-PCR of the TCR CDR3. TCRdb passed the multiplex PCR reads through MiXCR, listing each CDR3 protein once. The sample comprises around 190,000 distinct CDR3 sequences, roughly a sixth of which are singletons, and about half rests with the top ten.

The genes are TRBV7-9 and TRBJ2-2, with D uncertain. This clonotype originated in a woman aged 45-65 years with Graves' hyperthyroidism. The specimen sequenced was blood. The CDR3 DNA is TGTGCCAGCAGCTTAGGGGGCACCGGGGAGCTGTTTTTT. It codes for CASSLGGTGELFF.